This is a list of T cell receptor beta chains from one sample in a study of blood T cell repertoires in COVID-19. TCRdb keeps only in-frame clones here, not all; method: immunoSEQ multiplex PCR. The data hold fewer than 350,000 clones, with approximately 90% observed a single time. Material for sequencing was PBMCs or T cells enriched from blood (not recorded which). The source is a man aged 35-49 years who had been exposed to COVID-19. CDR3s leave out the opening cysteine and the closing phenylalanine or tryptophan. Clone size is not always given. Where it is, it says once, few, many or a class for expanded clones.

v_call	j_call	clone_size	cdr3_length	cdr3_aa
TRBV28	TRBJ1-2	NA	13	ASSGQGDPNYGYT
TRBV5-6	TRBJ2-1	once	14	ASSLGLAGTYNEQF
TRBV6-2/TRBV6-3	TRBJ2-7	few	12	ASSPPRGEGEQY
TRBV5-4	TRBJ2-7	NA	12	ASSEEGQTYEQY
TRBV19	TRBJ1-5	NA	11	ASRDRENQPQH
TRBV3-1/TRBV3-2	TRBJ1-6	NA	13	ASSRGRLRDTPLH
TRBV6-5	TRBJ2-7	NA	11	ASPEGTGDEQY
TRBV7-3	TRBJ2-2	NA	12	ASSLDTNTGELF
TRBV28	TRBJ1-3	NA	12	ASSATGSGNTIY
TRBV24-1	TRBJ1-4	NA	17	ATSDPGQGAEFGREKLF
TRBV4-3	TRBJ2-1	NA	13	ASSPHREIYNEQF
TRBV28	TRBJ1-1	NA	13	ASSPMVGAKTEAF
TRBV27	TRBJ2-1	few	11	ASTSLGNNEQF
TRBV28	TRBJ2-5	once	9	ASRRSETQY
TRBV9	TRBJ2-1	NA	15	ASSEAGTSGMYNEQF
TRBV2	TRBJ1-2	NA	11	AAGTDLSYGYT
TRBV7-9	TRBJ2-2	NA	11	ASYPSNTGELF
TRBV7-9	TRBJ2-7	NA	13	ASSWGQGAPYEQY
TRBV5-3	TRBJ2-7	NA	14	ARSLREADLTYEQY
TRBV19	TRBJ1-2	NA	13	ASSVRGPGTYGYT
TRBV28	TRBJ2-3	NA	18	ASTNRLVAGGPIGTDTQY
TRBV30	TRBJ2-1	NA	11	AWSVLGGSEQF
TRBV13	TRBJ2-7	NA	16	ASSLAPTRREGSYEQY
TRBV3-1/TRBV3-2	TRBJ1-1	NA	11	ASSFSQGTEAF
TRBV6-5	TRBJ2-1	NA	12	ATPGLAAYNEQF
TRBV5-1	TRBJ2-1	NA	13	ASSWTWGQNNEQF
TRBV9	TRBJ2-7	NA	15	ASSADGGQGDFYEQY
TRBV27	TRBJ1-4	once	13	ASTTQDRVNEKLF
TRBV30	TRBJ1-5	once	13	AWRQWGQGNQPQH
TRBV15	TRBJ2-7	NA	12	ATSTTSGRSEQY
TRBV9	TRBJ2-1	NA	14	ASSKTGAGDLNEQF
TRBV4-1	TRBJ2-1	NA	13	ASSQDLGGNNEQF
TRBV10-3	TRBJ1-1	NA	11	AIRLQGLTEAF
TRBV11-2	TRBJ1-2	NA	10	ASSLVPNGYT
TRBV2	TRBJ2-7	NA	14	ASRPDQRDRGSKQY
TRBV28	TRBJ2-5	NA	12	ASSLFRTQETQY
TRBV2	TRBJ2-7	NA	10	ASLDSHYEQY
TRBV5-1	TRBJ2-1	NA	13	ASKSGLASYNEQF
TRBV28	TRBJ2-1	NA	11	ASTTGYYNEQF
TRBV27	TRBJ2-1	NA	13	ASSTGTSGYNEQF
TRBV5-4	TRBJ2-7	NA	13	ASSSGQGEYLEQY
TRBV23-1	TRBJ1-5	NA	11	ASSQSQNQPQH
TRBV2	TRBJ2-2	NA	11	ASHYAGSGELF
TRBV30	TRBJ1-1	NA	13	AWSRSGTGPSEAF
TRBV2	TRBJ2-3	NA	11	ASIRQGTDTQY
TRBV9	TRBJ2-1	NA	13	ASSVTSGSYNEQF